Here is one T cell receptor (beta chain) with its context. The antigen remains undetermined. This CDR3 has 12 residues. Trimming removed 2 bases from V and 9 bases from J, with 10 bases in between. CDR1 is SGHTA and CDR2 is FQGTGA in the germline V gene. The data were taken from a study of Graves' ophthalmopathy and Graves' hyperthyroidism. Study-wide results and limits: Most expanded thyroid clonotypes above 0.001 frequency also appeared in blood.

Researchers took RNA transcripts and amplified TCR beta CDR3 regions from them. HTBI primers primed a first-round RT-PCR, and a second-round multiplex PCR followed. One entry per CDR3 protein results from TCRdb running MiXCR on the multiplex PCR reads. This sample has approximately 640,000 distinct CDR3 sequences; under 50% occur once, and the top ten carry 3.3%. Ophthalmopathy-affected donors exhibited moderate-to-severe activity, CAS ≥3, NOSPECS ≥4, and duration under 3 months. Diagnosis was based on clinical symptoms, serum thyroxine, TRAb, thyroid ultrasound and orbital computed tomography. Someone took the PBMCs out of more than 8.5 ml of fresh peripheral blood.

The TCR comes from an adult man with Graves' ophthalmopathy. Sequencing used peripheral blood. The chain recombines TRBV7-3 with TRBJ2-5; D possibly matches TRBD1 or TRBD2 (5 bases each). The CDR3 coding sequence is TGTGCCAGCAGCTTACGGCCGGGGCCCCAGTACTTC. This gives the protein CASSLRPGPQYF.